A single sample gave rise to the 13 T cell receptor beta chains below, sequenced in a study of T-cell reconstitution after alpha-beta-depleted transplantation in children. This sample's TCRbeta library carried unique molecular identifier barcodes. TCRdb itself ran the PCR reads through MiXCR, one entry per CDR3 protein. The table shows fewer than 450,000 distinct CDR3 sequences, with 15% to 20% occurring only once. Here the sequenced sample was PBMCs, mostly from graft donor cells, taken 360 days after TCRalphabeta/CD19-depleted stem cell transplant. These receptors were obtained from a male patient under 10 years old who had a stem cell transplant for acute lymphoblastic leukemia, so the T cells may come from the graft donor.

V usage is TRBV20-1 and J usage is TRBJ2-5; TRBD2 aligns across 7 bases. This CDR3 is built from 15 residues. V gave up 3 bases and J gave up 5 bases; unmatched junction bases: 12. CDR1 DFQATT and CDR2 SNEGSKA come from the germline V gene (reference sequence). CDR3 residues: CSASLPRLALETQYF. The CDR3 nucleotides read TGCAGTGCTAGCCTCCCCCGACTAGCTTTGGAGACCCAGTACTTC.

V gene TRBV7-8 combines with J gene TRBJ2-7, with 9 bases identical to TRBD2. This CDR3 contains 15 residues. V shed 5 bases and J 4 bases; nucleotides not matched to a gene: 9. The V gene's germline CDR1 is SGHVS and CDR2 FQNEAQ. CDR3 loop: CASSPKREDLYEQYF. The CDR3 bases are TGTGCCAGCAGCCCCAAGCGGGAGGACCTTTACGAGCAGTACTTC.

The chain is built from TRBV6-1 and TRBJ2-1, with D uncertain. The CDR3 has 12 amino acids. CDR1 and CDR2 from the germline V gene are MNHNS and SASEGT. Trimming took 1 base from V and 8 from J, leaving 6 bases between them. In DNA, the CDR3 is TGTGCCAGCAGTGAAGTGGGCCATGAGCAGTTCTTC. Its translation: CASSEVGHEQFF.

The rearrangement joins TRBV25-1 to TRBJ1-6; maybe TRBD1 (5 bases). Trimming took off 11 bases at V and 3 bases at J, with 11 bases between the two ends. CDR3 length: 13 residues. Germline loops: CDR1 MGHDK, CDR2 SYGVNS. The CDR3 protein is CAAGPDYNSPLHF. The CDR3 nucleotides read TGTGCCGCGGGGCCAGACTATAATTCACCCCTCCACTTT.

The V and J genes are TRBV29-1 and TRBJ1-1, with TRBD1 matching 8 bases. The V and J ends lost 6 bases and 2 bases, in that order; junction bases with no gene match: 8. Germline-derived CDR1 and CDR2 are SQVTM and ANQGSEA. CDR3 size: 14 residues. CDR3 nucleotide sequence: TGCAGCGTGACCTTGGACAGGGTAAACACTGAAGCTTTCTTT. Protein product: CSVTLDRVNTEAFF. Supplemented by reference TRBV29-1 and TRBJ1-1, the full variable domain reads SAVISQKPSRDICQRGTSLTIQCQVDSQVTMMFWYRQQPGQSLTLIATANQGSEATYESGFVIDKFPISRPNLTFSTLTVSNMSPEDSSIYLCSVTLDRVNTEAFFGQGTRLTVV.

This clonotype was found many times. The chain has TRBV4-1 and TRBJ2-4; D is ambiguous. Germline values: CDR1 MGHRA, CDR2 YSYEKL. V lost 4 bases and J 3 bases, leaving 13 bases between the germline ends. This CDR3 is built from 15 residues. The CDR3 loop is CASSRFTVGKNIQYF. The CDR3 bases are TGCGCCAGCAGCCGCTTTACAGTGGGCAAAAACATTCAGTACTTC.

This clonotype was detected a few times. The chain recombines TRBV30 with TRBJ2-3, with 9 nucleotides matching TRBD2. V gave up 4 bases and J gave up 6 bases; unmatched junction bases: 8. The CDR3 runs 14 residues. The germline CDR1 and CDR2 sequences are GTSNPN and SVGIG (reference sequence). DNA of the CDR3: TGTGCCTGGACCCCGGGGACTAGCTGGGATACGCAGTATTTT. The encoded protein is CAWTPGTSWDTQYF.

This clonotype has only a few counts. The chain has TRBV18 and TRBJ2-1; 12 bases fit TRBD2. The CDR3 contains 14 residues. Trimming cost V 2 bases and J 9 bases; bases outside gene matches: 2. Germline-derived CDR1 and CDR2 are KGHSH and LQKENI. This chain's CDR3 is CASSPGTSGREQFF. CDR3 nucleotides: TGTGCCAGCTCACCAGGGACTAGCGGGCGTGAGCAGTTCTTC.

This clonotype was seen a few times. The rearrangement uses TRBV6-1 and TRBJ1-3; D call uncertain. V was clipped by 5 bases and J by 1 base, with 9 bases between them. Looked up from germline, CDR1 is MNHNS and CDR2 is SASEGT. The length of the CDR3 is 14 residues. The CDR3 bases are TGTGCCAGCAGTCCGTTTCTTTCTGGAAACACCATATATTTT. Its translation is CASSPFLSGNTIYF.

This clonotype was recorded a few times. The chain is built from TRBV5-1 and TRBJ2-7; possibly TRBD1 or TRBD2 for D (5 bases each). CDR3 length equals 14 residues. Germline-derived CDR1 and CDR2 are SGHRS and YFSETQ. With 6 bases removed from V and 2 bases from J, the gap between germline ends came to 15 bases. CDR3 nucleotides: TGCGCCAGCACTGATGAGGGACGGACCTACGAGCAGTACTTC. Translating it yields CASTDEGRTYEQYF.

The V call is TRBV20-1, the J call TRBJ2-5; possible D gene TRBD2, 5 bases. Trimming cost V 4 bases and J 4 bases, with 10 bases left between them. Germline loops: CDR1 DFQATT, CDR2 SNEGSKA (reference sequence). The CDR3 has 12 amino acids. The CDR3 DNA reads as TGCAGTGCTACGGACTGGATAGAGACCCAGTACTTC. Encoded protein: CSATDWIETQYF.

The V and J genes are TRBV9 and TRBJ1-1; TRBD1 is a possible D gene (5 bases). Trimming left V 1 base short and J 6 bases short, with 10 bases between. This CDR3 contains 13 residues. Germline-derived CDR1 and CDR2 are SGDLS and YYNGEE. The CDR3 region has the DNA TGTGCCAGCAGCGTATGGCAGGGCTCTGAAGCTTTCTTT. Translating gives CASSVWQGSEAFF.

J is TRBJ2-3 and V is TRBV7-9, with D possibly TRBD2 on 6 matching bases. This CDR3 spans 16 amino acids. The germline gives CDR1 SEHNR, CDR2 FQNEAQ (reference sequence). The V and J ends lost 10 bases and 0 bases respectively, with 20 bases between them. The CDR3 nucleotides read TGTGCCACCGGGGGACCGAGGACATCGAGCACAGATACGCAGTATTTT. The encoded protein is CATGGPRTSSTDTQYF. Together with reference TRBV7-9 and TRBJ2-3, the CDR3 gives the full variable domain: DTGVSQNPRHKITKRGQNVTFRCDPISEHNRLYWYRQTLGQGPEFLTYFQNEAQLEKSRLLSDRFSAERPKGSFSTLEIQRTEQGDSAMYLCATGGPRTSSTDTQYFGPGTRLTVL.